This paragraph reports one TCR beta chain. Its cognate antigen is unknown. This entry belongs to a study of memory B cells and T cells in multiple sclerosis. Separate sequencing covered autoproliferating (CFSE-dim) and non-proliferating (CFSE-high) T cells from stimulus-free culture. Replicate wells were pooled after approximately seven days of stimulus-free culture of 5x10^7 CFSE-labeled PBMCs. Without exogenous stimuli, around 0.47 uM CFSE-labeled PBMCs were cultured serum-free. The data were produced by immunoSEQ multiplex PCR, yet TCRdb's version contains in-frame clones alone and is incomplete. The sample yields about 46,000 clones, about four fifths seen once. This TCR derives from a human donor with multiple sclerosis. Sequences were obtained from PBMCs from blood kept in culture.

The chain's CDR3 is CASSRTGHYGYTF. CDR3 bases: TGTGCCAGCAGCCGGACAGGGCACTATGGCTACACCTTC. The chain carries TRBV6-5 and TRBJ1-2; 8 nucleotides agree with TRBD1. J gave up 3 bases and V 6 bases, and 3 bases lay outside the gene matches. Germline V gives CDR1 MNHEY, CDR2 SVGAGI. The CDR3 loop spans 13 amino acids.